The 28 T cell receptor beta chains in this list originate from one sample, sequenced in a study of blood T cell repertoires in COVID-19. Repertoires were generated with immunoSEQ multiplex PCR, while TCRdb's copy carries only in-frame clones and drops some. The sample yields about 380,000 clones, 87% seen once. Sequences were obtained from PBMCs or T cells enriched from blood (not recorded which). The receptor set was obtained from a man younger than 40 who had recovered from COVID-19.

The chain combines TRBV28 with TRBJ2-1; TRBD2 agrees at 12 bases. Germline CDR1 MDHEN, CDR2 SYDVKM. The CDR3 has 17 residues. After removal of 1 base from V and 8 bases from J, the junction contained 9 bases not matched to a gene. The CDR3 coding sequence is TGTGCCAGCAGTTTATACCCGACTAGCGGGGGTTTTGATGAGCAGTTCTTC. Protein: CASSLYPTSGGFDEQFF.

V and J are TRBV12-3 or TRBV12-4 and TRBJ1-4, with unresolved D. Trimming shortened V by 8 bases and J by 4 bases, and 5 bases separated the two germline ends. The CDR3 runs to 11 residues. This CDR3 is CASSFNEKLFF. In nucleotides, the CDR3 is TGTGCCAGCTCGTTTAATGAAAAACTGTTTTTT.

The rearrangement links TRBV7-9 to TRBJ2-1; D not certain. Germline V gene lookup returns CDR1 SEHNR and CDR2 FQNEAQ (reference sequence). The CDR3 totals 12 residues. The germline V and J ends were trimmed by 1 base and 9 bases, with 7 bases remaining between them. The DNA of the CDR3 is TGTGCCAGCAGCTTAGAGAGCCTTGAGCAGTTCTTC. Amino acids: CASSLESLEQFF.

This chain uses TRBV3-1 (or the pseudogene TRBV3-2) with TRBJ2-1; 16 bases align to TRBD2. This CDR3 has 15 residues. With 4 bases clipped from V and 7 bases from J, the junction kept 1 base outside the gene matches. Germline V CDR1 and CDR2: LGHDT, YNNKEL (reference sequence). CDR3: CASSLGLAGGNEQFF. CDR3 nucleotide sequence: TGTGCCAGCAGCCTGGGACTAGCGGGGGGGAATGAGCAGTTCTTC.

This chain joins TRBV14 and TRBJ1-5, with D possibly matching TRBD1 (6 bases). The length of the CDR3 is 16 residues. V lost 0 bases, J lost 5 bases, and 14 bases lay in between. Germline CDR1 and CDR2: SGHDN and FVKESK. The CDR3 region has the DNA TGTGCCAGCAGCCAAGATAGGACAGCCGGAGATCAGCCCCAGCATTTT. It specifies CASSQDRTAGDQPQHF.

This chain joins TRBV19 and TRBJ1-5, with D perhaps TRBD1 (6 bases). The CDR3 is 16 residues long. The germline V gene has CDR1 LNHDA and CDR2 SQIVND (reference sequence). V was pared by 7 bases and J by 4 bases, with 20 bases between. The CDR3 protein is CASTEGPGAGNQPQHF. The DNA for the CDR3 is TGTGCCAGTACCGAGGGACCAGGGGCAGGTAATCAGCCCCAGCATTTT.

V usage is TRBV27 and J usage is TRBJ1-2; tentative D call: TRBD1 (5 bases). The CDR3 is made up of 14 amino acids. Trimming cost V 2 bases and J 0 bases, with 7 bases left between them. CDR1 is MNHEY, CDR2 SMNVEV, per germline (reference sequence). CDR3 sequence reads: CASSLTGPNYGYTF. The CDR3 DNA follows: TGTGCCAGCAGTTTAACAGGCCCTAACTATGGCTACACCTTC.

This chain joins TRBV9 and TRBJ2-5; 7 bases line up with TRBD1. The CDR3 contains 15 residues. Germline V gene data show CDR1 as SGDLS and CDR2 as YYNGEE. V gave up 0 bases and J gave up 2 bases; unmatched junction bases: 4. CDR3 sequence: CASSVEGARQETQYF. Written as DNA, the CDR3 is TGTGCCAGCAGCGTAGAGGGGGCCCGGCAAGAGACCCAGTACTTC.

This CDR3 is CAWSAYSGGPEDTQYF. CDR3 DNA sequence: TGTGCCTGGAGTGCATACTCGGGGGGGCCGGAAGATACGCAGTATTTT. This chain connects TRBV30 to TRBJ2-3; 8 bases fit TRBD2. Germline CDR1 is GTSNPN and CDR2 is SVGIG (reference sequence). This CDR3 has 16 residues. The ends lost 1 base at V and 5 bases at J; junction bases unmatched: 11.

This clone has a handful of counts. The CDR3 protein is CASSPTGNTEAFF. The CDR3 DNA sequence: TGTGCCAGCAGCCCGACAGGGAACACTGAAGCTTTCTTT. This sequence joins TRBV7-9 and TRBJ1-1, with D perhaps matching TRBD1 (6 bases). Trimming left V 5 bases short and J 1 base short, with 8 bases between. CDR1 SEHNR and CDR2 FQNEAQ come from the germline V gene (reference sequence). This CDR3 is 13 amino acids long.

The CDR3 DNA reads as TGTGCCAGCAGCTCCTCGGGGAACGAGGGCTACACCTTC. This gives the protein CASSSSGNEGYTF. This sequence joins TRBV7-9 and TRBJ1-2; D is unresolved. CDR1 SEHNR and CDR2 FQNEAQ come from the germline V gene (reference sequence). There are 13 residues in the CDR3. Trimming took 4 bases from V and 8 from J, leaving 14 bases between them.

CDR3 nucleotides: TGTGCCAGCTCACCACCGGGGACAGGGGAGCAGTTCTTC. Its translation: CASSPPGTGEQFF. The V gene is TRBV18, the J gene TRBJ2-1; 9 bases are a match to TRBD1. The CDR3 totals 13 residues. CDR1 and CDR2 (germline): KGHSH, LQKENI. The V gene end was trimmed by 0 bases and the J gene end by 10 bases; junction bases not matched to a gene: 1.

The gene calls are TRBV5-1 and TRBJ2-2, with 7 bases fitting TRBD2. Germline values: CDR1 SGHRS, CDR2 YFSETQ. This CDR3 has 15 amino acids. Germline trimming cut 4 bases from V and 5 bases from J; bases unmatched to any gene: 8. This CDR3 is CASSPGTIGTGELFF. The CDR3 nucleotides read TGCGCCAGCAGCCCCGGGACTATAGGGACCGGGGAGCTGTTTTTT.

The chain recombines TRBV9 with TRBJ1-3, with 9 bases lining up with TRBD1. Germline values: CDR1 SGDLS, CDR2 YYNGEE. The length of the CDR3 is 14 residues. The junction had 6 bases not matched to a gene; V was cut back by 3 bases and J by 8 bases. The CDR3 spells CASSEQGAVDTIYF. The CDR3 coding sequence is TGTGCCAGCAGCGAACAGGGGGCGGTGGACACCATATATTTT. Full variable domain (remainder filled in from reference TRBV9 and TRBJ1-3): DSGVTQTPKHLITATGQRVTLRCSPRSGDLSVYWYQQSLDQGLQFLIQYYNGEERAKGNILERFSAQQFPDLHSELNLSSLELGDSALYFCASSEQGAVDTIYFGEGSWLTVV.

V is TRBV5-1 and J is TRBJ2-6; D is undetermined. V was clipped by 3 bases and J by 0 bases, with 7 bases between them. CDR1 and CDR2 from the germline V gene are SGHRS and YFSETQ. CDR3 length equals 15 residues. The chain's CDR3 is CASSWAGSGANVLTF. CDR3 sequence (DNA): TGCGCCAGCAGCTGGGCCGGCTCTGGGGCCAACGTCCTGACTTTC.

The V gene is TRBV30, the J gene TRBJ1-3; D unclear. Germline CDR1 and CDR2: GTSNPN and SVGIG (reference sequence). The CDR3 extends over 13 amino acids. V was clipped by 0 bases and J by 4 bases, with 7 bases between them. The chain's CDR3 is CAWSVLSGNTIYF. CDR3 sequence (DNA): TGTGCCTGGAGTGTACTCTCCGGAAACACCATATATTTT.

V is TRBV4-1 and J is TRBJ2-3, with 7 bases lining up with TRBD2. V was clipped by 6 bases and J by 5 bases; unmatched bases: 5. This CDR3 has 13 residues. The germline V gene encodes CDR1 MGHRA and CDR2 YSYEKL. CDR3 sequence (DNA): TGCGCCAGCAGGGGTCCGGGGGGAGATACGCAGTATTTT. This encodes CASRGPGGDTQYF.

The rearrangement joins TRBV4-3 to TRBJ1-2; TRBD1 might be the D (5 bases). Germline lookup yields CDR1 LGHNA and CDR2 YSLEER. V gave up 0 bases and J gave up 7 bases, with 15 bases separating them. The CDR3 length is 15 residues. The CDR3 loop reads CASSQDLAGGVGYTF. CDR3 in DNA: TGCGCCAGCAGCCAAGATTTGGCAGGAGGGGTTGGCTACACCTTC.

The chain carries TRBV25-1 and TRBJ1-1, with D maybe TRBD1 (6 bases). Germline-derived CDR1 and CDR2 are MGHDK and SYGVNS. The CDR3 has 12 residues. The V end was cut by 6 bases, the J end by 1 base, with 6 bases between. The CDR3 nucleotides read TGTGCCAGCAGGACAGGGAACACTGAAGCTTTCTTT. Amino acids: CASRTGNTEAFF.

This rearrangement joins TRBV27 to TRBJ2-7; TRBD1 might be the D (6 bases). This CDR3 spans 14 amino acids. V shed 2 bases and J shed 4 bases, with 12 bases lying between them. Looked up from germline, CDR1 is MNHEY and CDR2 is SMNVEV (reference sequence). The CDR3 region has the DNA TGTGCCAGCAGTTTAGGACAGCCCGGGTACGAGCAGTACTTC. This gives the protein CASSLGQPGYEQYF.

The chain links TRBV6-1 to TRBJ1-3; maybe TRBD1 (6 bases). The germline V gene has CDR1 MNHNS and CDR2 SASEGT. This CDR3 spans 16 amino acids. The V gene lost 4 bases and the J gene lost 0 bases, with 13 bases spanning the gap. CDR3 region: CASSANRGGSGNTIYF. For the CDR3, the DNA is TGTGCCAGCAGTGCGAATCGAGGGGGCTCTGGAAACACCATATATTTT.

The V and J genes are TRBV4-1 and TRBJ1-2; a weak D match, TRBD1 (5 bases). V dropped 2 bases and J dropped 2 bases, with 12 bases sitting between them. The CDR3 spans 15 residues. Germline V gene lookup returns CDR1 MGHRA and CDR2 YSYEKL. This CDR3 reads CASSQFLTENYGYTF. The CDR3 DNA is TGCGCCAGCAGCCAATTCTTGACAGAGAACTATGGCTACACCTTC.

About this clone: Other DNA sequences in this specimen translate into the identical CDR3. J is TRBJ2-5 and V is TRBV18, with D hard to call. Trimming took 1 base from V and 2 from J, leaving 5 bases between them. The CDR3 is 13 amino acids. Germline CDR1 reads KGHSH; CDR2 reads LQKENI. The CDR3 region has the DNA TGTGCCAGCTCACCACAAGCTCAAGAGACCCAGTACTTC. It codes for CASSPQAQETQYF.

This clone was seen only a few times. CDR3: CASSEQGRTLDDEQFF. For the CDR3, the DNA is TGTGCCAGCAGTGAACAGGGCAGGACCTTAGACGATGAGCAGTTCTTC. This chain joins TRBV2 and TRBJ2-1, with a tentative D call TRBD1 (5 bases). Germline V gene sequence: CDR1 SNHLY, CDR2 FYNNEI. The CDR3 totals 16 residues. V lost 2 bases and J lost 8, with 19 bases in between.

The J gene is TRBJ2-1, the V gene TRBV1; TRBD2, the table's D call, lacks a check against the DNA. TRBV1 constitutes a pseudogene. The CDR3 runs 16 residues. The CDR3 coding sequence is TGCACCAGCAGCCGACCAGCGGGGGGCTCCTACAATGAGCAGTTCTTC. Translated: CTSSRPAGGSYNEQFF.

The DNA of the CDR3 is TGCGCCAGCAGCCAAGAGATCACAGGCGTATACTATGGCTACACCTTC. Amino acid sequence: CASSQEITGVYYGYTF. This sequence joins TRBV4-3 and TRBJ1-2, with D possibly TRBD1 on 5 matching bases. V shed 0 bases and J shed 3 bases, with 14 bases lying between them. CDR3 length equals 16 residues. Germline assignment: CDR1 LGHNA and CDR2 YSLEER.

The V and J genes are TRBV4-2 and TRBJ1-6; D perhaps matches TRBD1 (5 bases). V was cut by 1 base and J by 3 bases, with 19 bases left in between. The CDR3 sequence is 19 residues long. Germline V gene data show CDR1 as LGHNA and CDR2 as YNFKEQ. CDR3 sequence: CASSQVNRRQSDYNSPLHF. The CDR3 nucleotides read TGTGCCAGCAGCCAAGTTAACAGGCGCCAGTCCGACTATAATTCACCCCTCCACTTT.

V usage is TRBV19 and J usage is TRBJ1-6, with D tentatively TRBD1 (5 bases). The length of the CDR3 is 14 residues. Looked up from germline, CDR1 is LNHDA and CDR2 is SQIVND (reference sequence). Trimming took 7 bases from V and 7 from J, leaving 14 bases between them. This chain's CDR3 is CASKAGHLNSPLHF. The CDR3 DNA sequence: TGTGCCAGTAAGGCCGGACACCTGAATTCACCCCTCCACTTT.